This passage covers 20 T cell receptor beta chains from one sample sequenced in a study of blood T cells in healthy people across ages. A J-beta primer mix and a sample-barcoded 5' primer were used in a second PCR of roughly 6 to 11 cycles. TCRdb reanalysed the 5' RACE reads using MiXCR and keeps one entry per CDR3 protein. The sample contains 1.4 million or so distinct CDR3 sequences, under 55% of which appear only once. The sequenced sample was blood. These receptors were taken from a woman aged 18-29 years in good health.

This clonotype was observed once. The rearrangement uses TRBV20-1 and TRBJ2-3; 7 positions agree with TRBD2. Germline loops: CDR1 DFQATT, CDR2 SNEGSKA (reference sequence). The CDR3 consists of 12 residues. DNA for the CDR3: TGCGGGGGGGGGATTAGCACAGATACGCAGTATTTT. This gives the protein CGGGISTDTQYF.

The J gene is TRBJ2-5, the V gene TRBV5-4, with D unclear. The CDR3 loop spans 15 amino acids. Trimming removed 0 bases from V and 11 bases from J, with 20 bases in between. Germline loops: CDR1 SGHNT, CDR2 YYREEE (reference sequence). The CDR3: CASSLARASYNEQYF. CDR3 sequence (DNA): TGTGCCAGCAGCTTGGCTAGAGCCTCCTACAATGAGCAGTACTTC.

CDR3 nucleotide sequence: TGCAGCGTCCGGGGGCTTTTTAATGAAAAACTGTTTTTT. Residues: CSVRGLFNEKLFF. J is TRBJ1-4 and V is TRBV29-1; tentatively, D is TRBD1 (6 bases). CDR1 is SQVTM and CDR2 is ANQGSEA in the germline V gene. This CDR3 is built from 13 residues. The V and J ends lost 6 bases and 4 bases respectively, with 12 bases between them.

The chain couples TRBV5-1 to TRBJ2-5; no clear D gene. Germline CDR1 reads SGHRS; CDR2 reads YFSETQ. CDR3 length equals 10 residues. Deletions cut 6 bases from V and 11 bases from J, with 11 bases between. As DNA, the CDR3 is TGCGCCAGCACGGAACCTCGGCAGTACTTC. It specifies CASTEPRQYF.

J is TRBJ1-1 and V is TRBV5-1, with 10 bases matching TRBD1. Germline V gene sequence: CDR1 SGHRS, CDR2 YFSETQ. The CDR3 length is 18 residues. The V gene end was trimmed by 3 bases and the J gene end by 0 bases; junction bases not matched to a gene: 11. CDR3 in DNA: TGCGCCAGCAGCTCCGGACCGACAGGGGGCTTTTTGAACACTGAAGCTTTCTTT. Residues: CASSSGPTGGFLNTEAFF.

This clonotype showed up many times. This chain uses TRBV25-1 with TRBJ1-4, with 8 bases that match TRBD1. Trimming took 2 bases from V and 7 from J; bases not matched to a gene: 3. The CDR3 spans 14 residues. Germline V lookup: CDR1 MGHDK, CDR2 SYGVNS. CDR3 amino acids: CASSEGQGGEKLFF. The CDR3 DNA is TGTGCCAGCAGTGAAGGACAGGGAGGTGAAAAACTGTTTTTT.

This clonotype was seen only once. The rearrangement links TRBV4-1 to TRBJ2-4, with 7 bases matching TRBD1. CDR1 MGHRA and CDR2 YSYEKL come from the germline V gene. The CDR3 is 15 residues long. Unmatched junction bases numbered 16, after V lost 4 bases and J lost 13 bases. The chain's CDR3 is CASSPGQLGDNEQYF. The CDR3 nucleotides read TGCGCCAGCAGCCCGGGACAGTTAGGAGACAATGAGCAGTACTTC.

This clonotype has only a few counts. The V and J genes are TRBV3-1 and TRBJ2-5; maybe TRBD2 (6 bases). The V end lost 1 base, the J end lost 5 bases, and 26 bases lay between the germline ends. This CDR3 contains 19 residues. Germline CDR1 and CDR2: LGHDT and YNNKEL (reference sequence). The chain's CDR3 is CASSQGFGSFGGVKETQYF. For the CDR3, the DNA is TGTGCCAGCAGCCAAGGGTTCGGTTCATTCGGGGGAGTGAAGGAGACCCAGTACTTC.

This chain joins TRBV5-1 and TRBJ2-3; no clear D. The CDR3 runs 12 residues. Trimming removed 5 bases from V and 4 bases from J, with 8 bases in between. Germline V gives CDR1 SGHRS, CDR2 YFSETQ. The CDR3 nucleotides read TGCGCCAGCAGTAGGGCCCCAGATACGCAGTATTTT. Translating gives CASSRAPDTQYF.

The chain has TRBV20-1 and TRBJ2-3; 10 bases are shared with TRBD1. The junction had 10 bases not matched to a gene; V was cut back by 1 base and J by 3 bases. CDR1 is DFQATT, CDR2 SNEGSKA, per germline (reference sequence). This CDR3 comprises 17 residues. DNA of the CDR3: TGCAGTGCTAGAGGGGACCCGGGACAGGGGAGGACAGATACGCAGTATTTT. This gives the protein CSARGDPGQGRTDTQYF.

This clonotype was seen a few times. The chain combines TRBV12-3 or TRBV12-4 with TRBJ2-1; D perhaps matches TRBD1 (5 bases). V gave up 6 bases and J gave up 8 bases, with 17 bases separating them. The CDR3 sequence is 14 residues long. The CDR3 here is CASRMDIFGDEQFF. For the CDR3, the DNA is TGTGCCAGCAGGATGGACATATTTGGGGATGAGCAGTTCTTC.

A single count supports this clonotype. The chain recombines TRBV27 with TRBJ2-3; D not resolved. The CDR3 is made up of 12 amino acids. Per the germline V gene, CDR1 is MNHEY and CDR2 is SMNVEV (reference sequence). Between the trimmed V and J ends, which lost 7 bases and 4 bases, there was a span of 9 bases. The CDR3 DNA sequence: TGTGCCAGCAACGACGGTCCAGATACGCAGTATTTT. It encodes CASNDGPDTQYF.

V and J are TRBV28 and TRBJ1-5, with TRBD1 as a possible D gene (5 bases). Germline CDR1 reads MDHEN; CDR2 reads SYDVKM. The CDR3 is made up of 12 amino acids. V was pared by 8 bases and J by 4 bases, with 9 bases between. The DNA of the CDR3 is TGTGCCAGCCAGGGTTGGAATCAGCCCCAGCATTTT. Amino acid sequence: CASQGWNQPQHF. The full variable domain, with the rest looked up from reference TRBV28 and TRBJ1-5, is DVKVTQSSRYLVKRTGEKVFLECVQDMDHENMFWYRQDPGLGLRLIYFSYDVKMKEKGDIPEGYSVSREKKERFSLILESASTNQTSMYLCASQGWNQPQHFGDGTRLSIL.

Here the CDR3 reads CASSPLNEHYGYTF. CDR3 DNA sequence: TGTGCCAGCAGCCCCCTAAACGAGCACTATGGCTACACCTTC. V usage is TRBV11-2 and J usage is TRBJ1-2; D call uncertain. Germline CDR1 reads SGHAT; CDR2 reads FQNNGV. V was shortened by 5 bases and J by 3 bases, with 13 bases between the two germline ends. The CDR3 spans 14 residues.

Points on this clonotype: Since a much larger clone is just one base distant, this may be a read error. The rearrangement links TRBV6-2 or TRBV6-3 to TRBJ2-7; 7 bases align to TRBD1. The germline CDR1 and CDR2 sequences are MNHEY and SVGEGT. The CDR3 is 14 amino acids. V lost 7 bases, J lost 0 bases, and 6 bases stayed unmatched. CDR3 in amino acids: CASKAGQVSYEQYF. Here the CDR3 DNA reads TGTGCCAGCAAAGCCGGACAGGTCTCCTACGAGCAGTACTTC.

The J gene is TRBJ1-5, the V gene TRBV7-9; TRBD1 is a possible D gene (5 bases). Trimming removed 5 bases at V and 2 bases at J, with 13 bases between. This CDR3 contains 15 residues. CDR1 is SEHNR, CDR2 FQNEAQ, per germline (reference sequence). The DNA for the CDR3 is TGTGCCAGCAGCACGATTGGGGGTGGCAATCAGCCCCAGCATTTT. It yields the protein CASSTIGGGNQPQHF.

This clonotype occurred many times. A much larger clonotype is one base distant, so this may be a read error. The chain uses TRBV6-5 and TRBJ2-5, with a possible D match to TRBD2 (6 bases). Trimming removed 6 bases at V and 11 bases at J, with 19 bases between. The CDR3 extends over 13 amino acids. Germline CDR1 MNHEY, CDR2 SVGAGI. CDR3 bases: TGTGCCAGCAGACTAGGACTACACAATGAGCAGTACTTC. Its translation: CASRLGLHNEQYF.

The chain is built from TRBV11-1 and TRBJ1-2; D ambiguous. The CDR3 is 15 residues long. Germline lookup yields CDR1 SGHAT and CDR2 FQDESV (reference sequence). Trimming pared 5 bases from V and 4 bases from J, leaving 17 bases between. As DNA, the CDR3 is TGTGCCAGCAGCACAAAGGCAGGTGGAGGCTATGGCTACACCTTC. Its protein product is CASSTKAGGGYGYTF.

This clonotype has only a few counts. The chain couples TRBV27 to TRBJ2-3; 7 nucleotides align to TRBD2. The CDR3 is made up of 15 amino acids. CDR1 and CDR2 from the germline V gene are MNHEY and SMNVEV (reference sequence). The J segment lost 2 bases and the V segment lost 2 bases, leaving 4 bases of the junction unmatched. Written as DNA, the CDR3 is TGTGCCAGCAGTTTACAGCGGGGCCTCACAGATACGCAGTATTTT. It codes for CASSLQRGLTDTQYF.

Comments on this clonotype: The junction shows a germline mismatch at one end, possibly a read error. The rearrangement links TRBV12-3 or TRBV12-4 to TRBJ1-5, with 8 bases fitting TRBD1. The length of the CDR3 is 13 residues. The CDR3 nucleotides are TGTGCCTGCAGTCTACAGGGGGATCAGCCCCAGCATTTT. Protein sequence: CACSLQGDQPQHF.